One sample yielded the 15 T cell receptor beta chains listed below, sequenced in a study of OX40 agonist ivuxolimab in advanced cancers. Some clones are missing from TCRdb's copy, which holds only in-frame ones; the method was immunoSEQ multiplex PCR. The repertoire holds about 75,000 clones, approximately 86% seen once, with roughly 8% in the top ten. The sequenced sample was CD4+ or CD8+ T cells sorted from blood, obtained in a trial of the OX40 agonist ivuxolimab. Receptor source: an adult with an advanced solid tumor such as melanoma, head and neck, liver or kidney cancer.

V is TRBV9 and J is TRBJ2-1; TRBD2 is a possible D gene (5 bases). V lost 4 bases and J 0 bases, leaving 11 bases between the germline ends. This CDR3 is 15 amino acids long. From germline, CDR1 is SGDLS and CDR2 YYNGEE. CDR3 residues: CASSPGIHSYNEQFF. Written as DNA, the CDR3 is TGTGCCAGCAGCCCGGGAATCCACTCCTACAATGAGCAGTTCTTC.

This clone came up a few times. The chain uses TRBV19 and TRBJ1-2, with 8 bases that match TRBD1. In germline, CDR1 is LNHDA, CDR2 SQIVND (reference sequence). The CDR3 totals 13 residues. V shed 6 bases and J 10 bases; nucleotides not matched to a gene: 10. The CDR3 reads CASSLRQGLDYTF. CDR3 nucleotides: TGTGCCAGTAGCCTGAGACAGGGGTTAGACTACACCTTC.

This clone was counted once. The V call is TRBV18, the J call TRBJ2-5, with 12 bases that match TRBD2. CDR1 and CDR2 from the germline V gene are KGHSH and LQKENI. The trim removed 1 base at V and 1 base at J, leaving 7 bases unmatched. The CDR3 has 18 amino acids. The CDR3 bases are TGTGCCAGCTCACCACGTGCTAGCGGGGGGGCTCTCCAAGAGACCCAGTACTTC. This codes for CASSPRASGGALQETQYF.

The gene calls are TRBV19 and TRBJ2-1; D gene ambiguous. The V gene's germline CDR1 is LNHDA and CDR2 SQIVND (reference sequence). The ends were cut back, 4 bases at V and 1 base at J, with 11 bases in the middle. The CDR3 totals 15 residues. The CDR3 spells CASSTGQRSYNEQFF. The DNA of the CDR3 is TGTGCCAGTAGTACCGGCCAACGGTCCTACAATGAGCAGTTCTTC.

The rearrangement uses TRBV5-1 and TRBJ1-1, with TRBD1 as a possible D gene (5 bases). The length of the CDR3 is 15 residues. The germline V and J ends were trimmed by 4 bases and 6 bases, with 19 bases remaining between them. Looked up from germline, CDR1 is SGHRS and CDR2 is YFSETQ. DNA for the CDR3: TGCGCCAGCAGCCCCCAGGGCAGGGAATCCTCTGAAGCTTTCTTT. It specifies CASSPQGRESSEAFF.

This chain's CDR3 is CASSLDKGSHEQYF. CDR3 bases: TGTGCCAGCAGCTTAGATAAGGGTTCCCACGAGCAGTACTTC. The chain combines TRBV11-2 with TRBJ2-7; no firm D call. Trimming removed 0 bases from V and 5 bases from J, with 11 bases in between. The CDR3 has 14 amino acids. Germline lookup yields CDR1 SGHAT and CDR2 FQNNGV.

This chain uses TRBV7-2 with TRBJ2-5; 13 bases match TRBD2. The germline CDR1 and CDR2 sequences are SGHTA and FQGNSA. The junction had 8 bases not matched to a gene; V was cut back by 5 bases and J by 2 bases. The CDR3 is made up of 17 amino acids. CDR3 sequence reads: CASSPGLAGVTQETQYF. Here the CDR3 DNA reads TGTGCCAGCAGCCCCGGACTAGCGGGGGTTACTCAAGAGACCCAGTACTTC.

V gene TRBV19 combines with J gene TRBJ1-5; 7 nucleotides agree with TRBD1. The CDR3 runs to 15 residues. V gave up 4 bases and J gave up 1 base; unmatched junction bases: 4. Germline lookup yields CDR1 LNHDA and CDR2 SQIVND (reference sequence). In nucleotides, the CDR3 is TGTGCCAGTAGTACAACACAGGGGAGCAATCAGCCCCAGCATTTT. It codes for CASSTTQGSNQPQHF.

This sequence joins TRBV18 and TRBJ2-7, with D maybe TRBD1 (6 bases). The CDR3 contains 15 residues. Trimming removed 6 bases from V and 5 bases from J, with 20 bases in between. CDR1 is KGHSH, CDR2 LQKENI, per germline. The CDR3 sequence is CASSYGQQGYDEQYF. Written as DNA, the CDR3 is TGTGCCAGCTCCTACGGACAACAGGGTTATGACGAGCAGTACTTC.

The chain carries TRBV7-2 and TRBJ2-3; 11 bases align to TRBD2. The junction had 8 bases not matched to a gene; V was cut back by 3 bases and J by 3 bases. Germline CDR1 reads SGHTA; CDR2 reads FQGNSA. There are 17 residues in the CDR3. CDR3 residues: CASSFVGTSGRTDTQYF. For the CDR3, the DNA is TGTGCCAGCAGCTTCGTGGGGACTAGCGGCCGGACAGATACGCAGTATTTT. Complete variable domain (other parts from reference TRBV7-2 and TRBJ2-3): GAGVSQSPSNKVTEKGKDVELRCDPISGHTALYWYRQSLGQGLEFLIYFQGNSAPDKSGLPSDRFSAERTGGSVSTLTIQRTQQEDSAVYLCASSFVGTSGRTDTQYFGPGTRLTVL.

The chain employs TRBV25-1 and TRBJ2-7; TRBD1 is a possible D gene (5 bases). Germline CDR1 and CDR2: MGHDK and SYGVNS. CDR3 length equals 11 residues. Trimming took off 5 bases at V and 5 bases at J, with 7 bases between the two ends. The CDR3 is CASSRGNEQYF. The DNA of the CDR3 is TGTGCCAGCAGTAGGGGCAACGAGCAGTACTTC.

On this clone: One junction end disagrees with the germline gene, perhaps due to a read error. Here the CDR3 reads CASSLAPATNEKLFF. The CDR3 nucleotides are TGTGCCAGCAGCCTAGCGCCGGCAACTAATGAAAAACTGTTTTTT. The chain combines TRBV7-2 with TRBJ1-4; D is unresolved. The CDR3 length is 15 residues. Germline V gene lookup returns CDR1 SGHTA and CDR2 FQGNSA.

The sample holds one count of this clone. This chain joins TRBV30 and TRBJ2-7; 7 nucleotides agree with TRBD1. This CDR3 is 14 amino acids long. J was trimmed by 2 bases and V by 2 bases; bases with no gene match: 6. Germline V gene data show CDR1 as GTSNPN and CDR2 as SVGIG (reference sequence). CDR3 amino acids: CAWSLTGYPYEQYF. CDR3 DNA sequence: TGTGCCTGGAGTCTGACAGGGTATCCCTACGAGCAGTACTTC.

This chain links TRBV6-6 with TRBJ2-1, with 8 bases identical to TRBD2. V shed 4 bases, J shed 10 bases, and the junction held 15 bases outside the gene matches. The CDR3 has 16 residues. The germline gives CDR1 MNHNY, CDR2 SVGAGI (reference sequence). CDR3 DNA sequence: TGTGCCAGCAGTTCGAGCGGGAGTCGTCGGGTCTGGGAGCAGTTCTTC. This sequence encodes CASSSSGSRRVWEQFF.

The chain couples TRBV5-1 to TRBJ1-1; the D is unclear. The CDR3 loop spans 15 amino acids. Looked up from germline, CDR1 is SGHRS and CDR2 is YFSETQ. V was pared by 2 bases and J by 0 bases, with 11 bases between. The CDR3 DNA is TGCGCCAGCAGCTTTAGCCCCTCCATGAACACTGAAGCTTTCTTT. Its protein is CASSFSPSMNTEAFF.